This TCR beta chain was profiled in a study of T cell responses to AZD1222 COVID-19 vaccine. Findings and limits, study-wide: The repertoires were collected only after the peak T cell response.

TCRdb's table, derived via immunoSEQ multiplex PCR, lists solely in-frame clones and lacks some. This table holds around 100,000 clones, more than 75% found once. This CDR3 is built from 15 residues. Between the trimmed V and J ends, which lost 5 bases and 4 bases, there was a span of 15 bases. Per the germline V gene, CDR1 is SEHNR and CDR2 is FQNEAQ (reference sequence). As regards this clone: Its antigen remains unidentified.

This sample comprised peripheral blood, obtained 28 days after the second dose of the MenACWY control vaccine. This chain joins TRBV7-9 and TRBJ2-1, with D perhaps matching TRBD1 (5 bases). The sequence was collected from an adult who received the MenACWY meningococcal vaccine as a control. CDR3 residues: CASSKQDSLYNEQFF. In DNA, the CDR3 is TGTGCCAGCAGCAAGCAAGACAGTTTATACAATGAGCAGTTCTTC.